Following are 24 T cell receptor beta chains from one sample sequenced in a study of blood T cell repertoires in COVID-19. The method was immunoSEQ multiplex PCR; TCRdb's version includes in-frame clones alone and lacks a portion of them. This sample has about 83,000 clones, with approximately 80% found just once. The sequenced sample was peripheral blood. The receptors derive from a woman aged 80 or over with acute or convalescent COVID-19.

The V call is TRBV28, the J call TRBJ2-2; tentatively, D is TRBD1 (6 bases). This CDR3 has 16 residues. Germline values: CDR1 MDHEN, CDR2 SYDVKM. V lost 6 bases, J lost 0 bases, and 14 bases lay in between. The CDR3 reads CASSLLRGPNTGELFF. The CDR3 DNA is TGTGCCAGCAGCTTACTCAGGGGACCGAACACCGGGGAGCTGTTTTTT. The full variable domain, in which reference TRBV28 and TRBJ2-2 provide the parts outside the CDR3, is DVKVTQSSRYLVKRTGEKVFLECVQDMDHENMFWYRQDPGLGLRLIYFSYDVKMKEKGDIPEGYSVSREKKERFSLILESASTNQTSMYLCASSLLRGPNTGELFFGEGSRLTVL.

This sequence joins TRBV9 and TRBJ2-1; 8 bases are a match to TRBD1. J was trimmed by 5 bases and V by 1 base; bases with no gene match: 11. The CDR3 is 17 amino acids. Per germline, CDR1 SGDLS and CDR2 YYNGEE. CDR3 loop: CASSVSHDRGYDNEQFF. CDR3 DNA sequence: TGTGCCAGCAGCGTATCCCACGACAGGGGATACGACAATGAGCAGTTCTTC.

The CDR3 nucleotides read TGTGCCAGCAGTCCAGGGGCCCGGGGCGAGCAGTACTTC. It encodes CASSPGARGEQYF. The gene calls are TRBV7-2 and TRBJ2-7, with D possibly matching TRBD1 (6 bases). CDR3 length equals 13 residues. Between the trimmed V and J ends, which lost 6 bases and 6 bases, there was a span of 15 bases. Germline lookup yields CDR1 SGHTA and CDR2 FQGNSA.

The chain carries TRBV6-5 and TRBJ2-6; D not resolved. This CDR3 is 14 amino acids long. CDR1 is MNHEY and CDR2 is SVGAGI in the germline V gene. V gave up 5 bases and J gave up 5 bases, with 10 bases separating them. CDR3 amino acids: CASSPGTRANVLTF. As DNA, the CDR3 is TGTGCCAGCAGTCCAGGAACCCGGGCCAACGTCCTGACTTTC.

This chain joins TRBV11-2 and TRBJ2-3; 11 positions agree with TRBD2. The germline gives CDR1 SGHAT, CDR2 FQNNGV. CDR3 size: 18 residues. The ends lost 5 bases at V and 0 bases at J; junction bases unmatched: 10. CDR3 in amino acids: CASSGRLAGSTSTDTQYF. DNA for the CDR3: TGTGCCAGCAGCGGGAGACTAGCGGGGTCCACTAGCACAGATACGCAGTATTTT. Combining the CDR3 with reference TRBV11-2 and TRBJ2-3 gives the whole variable domain EAGVAQSPRYKIIEKRQSVAFWCNPISGHATLYWYQQILGQGPKLLIQFQNNGVVDDSQLPKDRFSAERLKGVDSTLKIQPAKLEDSAVYLCASSGRLAGSTSTDTQYFGPGTRLTVL.

The chain uses TRBV11-2 and TRBJ2-2; perhaps TRBD1 as D (6 bases). CDR1 SGHAT and CDR2 FQNNGV come from the germline V gene. V was shortened by 4 bases and J by 5 bases, with 14 bases between the two germline ends. This CDR3 region has 15 residues. CDR3 amino acids: CASSSAVRGTGELFF. DNA for the CDR3: TGTGCCAGCAGCTCCGCTGTAAGGGGGACCGGGGAGCTGTTTTTT.

This clone was observed a single time. The CDR3 region is CASSRQGPDTQYF. The CDR3 DNA reads TGTGCCAGCAGTCGACAGGGACCAGATACGCAGTATTTT. The rearrangement uses TRBV6-5 and TRBJ2-3; 7 bases are shared with TRBD1. J was trimmed by 4 bases and V by 5 bases; bases with no gene match: 3. The CDR3 is 13 amino acids. Germline V gene data show CDR1 as MNHEY and CDR2 as SVGAGI.

The chain couples TRBV11-2 to TRBJ1-2; D is ambiguous. Germline lookup yields CDR1 SGHAT and CDR2 FQNNGV. The CDR3 is 12 amino acids. The V end was cut by 5 bases, the J end by 8 bases, with 12 bases between. The CDR3 DNA follows: TGTGCCAGCAGCCAAACCTCGAGAGGCTACACCTTC. Residues: CASSQTSRGYTF. The variable domain in full, with the rest retrieved from reference TRBV11-2 and TRBJ1-2, is EAGVAQSPRYKIIEKRQSVAFWCNPISGHATLYWYQQILGQGPKLLIQFQNNGVVDDSQLPKDRFSAERLKGVDSTLKIQPAKLEDSAVYLCASSQTSRGYTFGSGTRLTVV.

The gene calls are TRBV12-3 or TRBV12-4 and TRBJ1-6; no firm D call. This CDR3 is built from 12 residues. V gave up 6 bases and J gave up 6 bases, with 6 bases separating them. CDR3 loop: CASSFPNSPLHF. CDR3 nucleotide sequence: TGTGCCAGCAGCTTTCCTAATTCACCCCTCCACTTT.

The chain joins TRBV6-2 or TRBV6-3 to TRBJ2-7; 8 bases fit TRBD2. CDR1 is MNHEY and CDR2 is SVGEGT in the germline V gene. The V and J ends lost 3 bases and 0 bases, in that order; junction bases with no gene match: 10. The CDR3 consists of 17 residues. The CDR3 reads CASSYGLGGGLSYEQYF. CDR3 coding DNA: TGTGCCAGCAGTTATGGCCTAGGCGGGGGGCTCTCCTACGAGCAGTACTTC.

The chain couples TRBV6-2 or TRBV6-3 to TRBJ2-3; no reliable D call. The CDR3 runs 12 residues. Trimming left V 2 bases short and J 6 bases short, with 6 bases between. Looked up from germline, CDR1 is MNHEY and CDR2 is SVGEGT. CDR3 residues: CASSYNSDTQYF. CDR3 DNA sequence: TGTGCCAGCAGTTACAATTCGGATACGCAGTATTTT.

V usage is TRBV7-2 and J usage is TRBJ2-2; 9 bases align to TRBD2. There are 17 residues in the CDR3. Looked up from germline, CDR1 is SGHTA and CDR2 is FQGNSA. The V gene end was trimmed by 1 base and the J gene end by 6 bases; junction bases not matched to a gene: 9. Here the CDR3 reads CASSLVASGVLSGELFF. The DNA for the CDR3 is TGTGCCAGCAGCTTAGTGGCTAGCGGGGTGTTGTCCGGGGAGCTGTTTTTT.

CDR3 DNA: TGTGCCAGCAGTGACGCCCCCCGACAGGGTTACTACGAGCAGTACTTC. It yields the protein CASSDAPRQGYYEQYF. The rearrangement joins TRBV6-4 to TRBJ2-7; 7 nucleotides align to TRBD1. V trimming: 2 bases; J trimming: 3 bases; junction bases outside the gene matches: 10. The CDR3 spans 16 residues. Germline loops: CDR1 MRHNA, CDR2 SNTAGT.

The V gene is TRBV7-9, the J gene TRBJ2-7, with 7 bases aligning to TRBD1. CDR3 length: 14 amino acids. Trimming at V came to 2 bases and at J to 7 bases, leaving 8 bases not matched to a gene. Germline assignment: CDR1 SEHNR and CDR2 FQNEAQ (reference sequence). The CDR3: CASSLKQGPVEQYF. CDR3 nucleotide sequence: TGTGCCAGCAGCTTAAAACAGGGGCCTGTGGAGCAGTACTTC.

The rearrangement uses TRBV18 and TRBJ2-7; TRBD1 matches 10 bases. Per the germline V gene, CDR1 is KGHSH and CDR2 is LQKENI. V shed 3 bases and J 9 bases; nucleotides not matched to a gene: 11. The CDR3 runs to 15 residues. The CDR3 spells CASSPERTGGAPQYF. For the CDR3, the DNA is TGTGCCAGCTCACCTGAACGGACAGGGGGGGCTCCGCAGTACTTC. Drawing the rest from reference TRBV18 and TRBJ2-7, the complete variable domain is NAGVMQNPRHLVRRRGQEARLRCSPMKGHSHVYWYRQLPEEGLKFMVYLQKENIIDESGMPKERFSAEFPKEGPSILRIQQVVRGDSAAYFCASSPERTGGAPQYFGPGTRLTVT.

The rearrangement uses TRBV3-1 (or the pseudogene TRBV3-2) and TRBJ2-7, with 11 bases matching TRBD1. The CDR3 has 17 amino acids. V trimming: 4 bases; J trimming: 6 bases; junction bases outside the gene matches: 14. Per the germline V gene, CDR1 is LGHDT and CDR2 is YNNKEL (reference sequence). This CDR3 is CASSRKINRDRGSEQYF. The CDR3 region has the DNA TGTGCCAGCAGCCGGAAAATAAACCGGGACAGGGGGAGCGAGCAGTACTTC.

This clone was counted a few times. The V call is TRBV27, the J call TRBJ1-1; 8 nucleotides match TRBD1. The CDR3 has 14 residues. Per the germline V gene, CDR1 is MNHEY and CDR2 is SMNVEV (reference sequence). V was clipped by 5 bases and J by 4 bases; unmatched bases: 6. The chain's CDR3 is CASSADRGGTEAFF. CDR3 bases: TGTGCCAGCAGTGCAGACAGGGGAGGCACTGAAGCTTTCTTT.

The chain employs TRBV27 and TRBJ2-1; D ambiguous. V was shortened by 5 bases and J by 10 bases, with 21 bases between the two germline ends. The germline V gene has CDR1 MNHEY and CDR2 SMNVEV (reference sequence). CDR3 size: 15 residues. The CDR3 is CASSPLLIRSHEQFF. DNA of the CDR3: TGTGCCAGCAGTCCCCTCCTAATCCGGAGTCACGAGCAGTTCTTC.

The genes are TRBV7-9 and TRBJ1-1; 7 positions match TRBD1. The CDR3 sequence is 14 residues long. Germline CDR1 reads SEHNR; CDR2 reads FQNEAQ (reference sequence). J was trimmed by 2 bases and V by 4 bases; bases with no gene match: 4. The CDR3 coding sequence is TGTGCCAGCAGCTGGGGACAGATAAACACTGAAGCTTTCTTT. This sequence encodes CASSWGQINTEAFF. The whole variable domain, filled in from reference TRBV7-9 and TRBJ1-1, reads DTGVSQNPRHKITKRGQNVTFRCDPISEHNRLYWYRQTLGQGPEFLTYFQNEAQLEKSRLLSDRFSAERPKGSFSTLEIQRTEQGDSAMYLCASSWGQINTEAFFGQGTRLTVV.

The gene calls are TRBV15 and TRBJ1-5, with a possible D match to TRBD1 (5 bases). V lost 0 bases, J lost 2 bases, and 11 bases lay in between. The CDR3 spans 16 residues. The germline gives CDR1 LNHNV, CDR2 YYDKDF (reference sequence). The CDR3: CATSRDLPGRNQPQHF. The CDR3 DNA reads TGTGCCACCAGCAGAGATTTACCAGGGCGCAATCAGCCCCAGCATTTT.

This sequence joins TRBV7-6 and TRBJ2-5, with 10 bases that match TRBD2. The CDR3 spans 15 residues. Germline V gives CDR1 SGHVS, CDR2 FNYEAQ. Trimming removed 1 base from V and 5 bases from J; junction bases left unmatched: 4. The CDR3, as DNA: TGTGCCAGCAGCTTAGAAGCGGGGGGGCTGGAGACCCAGTACTTC. Its protein product is CASSLEAGGLETQYF.

This clone occurred once. The chain recombines TRBV2 with TRBJ1-1; tentative D call: TRBD1 (5 bases). The germline gives CDR1 SNHLY, CDR2 FYNNEI. V was shortened by 2 bases and J by 7 bases, with 8 bases between the two germline ends. The CDR3 totals 12 residues. CDR3 residues: CASSELTGEAFF. CDR3 DNA sequence: TGTGCCAGCAGTGAACTAACAGGTGAAGCTTTCTTT.

About this clone itself: This CDR3 is also generated by other DNA sequences in the sample. The V call is TRBV3-1 (or the pseudogene TRBV3-2), the J call TRBJ2-2; TRBD2 agrees at 7 bases. J lost 0 bases, V lost 0 bases, and 1 base had no gene match. This CDR3 has 16 residues. CDR1 is LGHDT and CDR2 is YNNKEL in the germline V gene (reference sequence). The CDR3 region is CASSQERGANTGELFF. CDR3 sequence (DNA): TGTGCCAGCAGCCAAGAACGGGGGGCGAACACCGGGGAGCTGTTTTTT.

CDR3 residues: CASSWTFNYGYTF. DNA for the CDR3: TGTGCCAGCAGTTGGACATTTAACTATGGCTACACCTTC. This sequence joins TRBV28 and TRBJ1-2; tentative D call: TRBD1 (5 bases). Trimming pared 4 bases from V and 1 base from J, leaving 7 bases between. The CDR3 covers 13 residues. Germline CDR1 MDHEN, CDR2 SYDVKM.